The 22 T cell receptor beta chains reported below all come from one sample, sequenced in a study of CD8 T cells in ankylosing spondylitis. TCRdb reprocessed the 5' RACE reads with MiXCR, giving one entry per CDR3 protein. The sample lists some 220,000 distinct CDR3 sequences, roughly 8.2% occurring once. The sample consisted of blood, either unsorted or a sorted T cell fraction (not recorded which). The receptors were gathered from a female donor with ankylosing spondylitis or in good health (not recorded which).

This clonotype was recorded at least ten times. The V and J genes are TRBV6-2 or TRBV6-3 and TRBJ2-7; D gene unclear. CDR3 size: 17 residues. CDR1 is MNHEY, CDR2 SVGEGT, per germline. Trimming cost V 2 bases and J 0 bases, with 17 bases left between them. The CDR3 loop is CASSYEPERSYSYEQYF. The CDR3 DNA reads as TGTGCCAGCAGTTACGAGCCAGAGAGGAGTTACTCCTACGAGCAGTACTTC.

The chain uses TRBV7-2 and TRBJ1-2; tentative D call: TRBD1 (6 bases). Germline loops: CDR1 SGHTA, CDR2 FQGNSA. Between the trimmed V and J ends, which lost 3 bases and 4 bases, there was a span of 18 bases. The CDR3 spans 16 residues. CDR3 coding DNA: TGTGCCAGCAGCTTCTCCCGGGGGGCCGAGAGCTATGGCTACACCTTC. This encodes CASSFSRGAESYGYTF.

About this clonotype itself: A read error is possible here, since a much larger clone lies one base away. The chain joins TRBV4-3 to TRBJ2-7; D may be TRBD2 (6 bases). Germline V gene lookup returns CDR1 LGHNA and CDR2 YSLEER. This CDR3 has 17 residues. CDR3 in amino acids: CASSQDKAGLTPYEQHF. DNA of the CDR3: TGCGCCAGCAGCCAAGATAAGGCGGGATTAACCCCTTACGAGCAGCACTTC.

This clonotype was counted many times. The chain is built from TRBV20-1 and TRBJ2-5, with 7 bases that match TRBD2. CDR3 length: 15 amino acids. Germline CDR1 is DFQATT and CDR2 is SNEGSKA (reference sequence). J was trimmed by 6 bases and V by 7 bases; bases with no gene match: 17. Here the CDR3 reads CSGAGISGIRKTQYF. In DNA, the CDR3 is TGCAGTGGGGCGGGAATCAGCGGGATCAGGAAGACCCAGTACTTC.

In this sample, this clonotype turned up many times. This chain connects TRBV4-3 to TRBJ1-1, with 8 bases matching TRBD1. V shed 5 bases and J 1 base; nucleotides not matched to a gene: 3. CDR3 size: 14 residues. Germline CDR1 LGHNA, CDR2 YSLEER. CDR3 residues: CASSKGQGNTEAFF. CDR3 DNA: TGCGCCAGCAGCAAAGGACAGGGGAACACTGAAGCTTTCTTT.

The sample holds many counts of this clonotype. The rearrangement joins TRBV10-3 to TRBJ2-7; 7 nucleotides agree with TRBD1. In germline, CDR1 is ENHRY, CDR2 SYGVKD. This CDR3 has 15 residues. Trimming cost V 4 bases and J 3 bases; bases outside gene matches: 9. The DNA of the CDR3 is TGTGCCATCAGTGTGAGGGGGCGTACAGACTACGAGCAGTACTTC. This sequence encodes CAISVRGRTDYEQYF.

This clonotype was detected many times. CDR3 region: CASSLSVASYNEQFF. The CDR3 DNA sequence: TGTGCCAGCAGCCTGTCGGTGGCCTCGTACAATGAGCAGTTCTTC. V and J are TRBV3-1 and TRBJ2-1; D not certain. From germline, CDR1 is LGHDT and CDR2 YNNKEL (reference sequence). The V end was cut by 4 bases, the J end by 4 bases, with 14 bases between. The CDR3 is made up of 15 amino acids.

Worth noting for this clonotype: This may be a read error: a much more frequent sequence differs by one nucleotide. This sequence joins TRBV14 and TRBJ2-1, with TRBD2 matching 9 bases. The CDR3 totals 16 residues. The V gene's germline CDR1 is SGHDN and CDR2 FVKESK. CDR3 loop: CATSTLGLAGYNEQFF. DNA of the CDR3: TGTGCCACCAGCACCCTGGGCCTAGCGGGATACAATGAGCAGTTCTTC.

The sample holds many counts of this clonotype. The gene calls are TRBV6-5 and TRBJ2-7, with 7 nucleotides matching TRBD2. After removal of 6 bases from V and 7 bases from J, the junction contained 9 bases not matched to a gene. There are 13 residues in the CDR3. Germline CDR1 MNHEY, CDR2 SVGAGI. The CDR3 sequence: CASRSGTTSEQYF. CDR3 sequence (DNA): TGTGCCAGCAGGTCTGGGACTACGTCAGAGCAGTACTTC.

Ten or more counts support this clonotype. The V and J genes are TRBV20-1 and TRBJ1-2, with D possibly being TRBD1 (5 bases). The CDR3 covers 15 residues. Trimming cost V 0 bases and J 5 bases, with 16 bases left between them. Per the germline V gene, CDR1 is DFQATT and CDR2 is SNEGSKA (reference sequence). The DNA of the CDR3 is TGCAGTGCTAGAGACCCCGGGGACTGGCGGTATGGCTACACCTTC. Residues: CSARDPGDWRYGYTF.

This clonotype was observed at least ten times. V is TRBV20-1 and J is TRBJ2-7; a weak D match, TRBD1 (7 bases). The germline V gene encodes CDR1 DFQATT and CDR2 SNEGSKA (reference sequence). The V and J ends lost 7 bases and 4 bases respectively, with 20 bases between them. The CDR3 has 14 residues. CDR3 sequence reads: CSVSGGGGPYEQYF. CDR3 DNA: TGCAGTGTTTCAGGGGGTGGAGGGCCGTACGAGCAGTACTTC.

The sample holds many counts of this clonotype. This chain links TRBV20-1 with TRBJ2-2; tentatively, D is TRBD1 or TRBD2 (5 bases each). CDR1 and CDR2 from the germline V gene are DFQATT and SNEGSKA (reference sequence). The V gene lost 6 bases and the J gene lost 4 bases, with 18 bases spanning the gap. The CDR3 has 15 amino acids. The CDR3 DNA is TGCAGTGCGAAATACCCCAGGGAGAGCACCGGGGAGCTGTTTTTT. Its protein product is CSAKYPRESTGELFF.

Remarks on this clonotype: Given a much more abundant clone one base away, this may be a read error. The chain has TRBV20-1 and TRBJ2-3; perhaps TRBD1 as D (5 bases). This CDR3 has 14 amino acids. Germline V gene lookup returns CDR1 DFQATT and CDR2 SNEGSKA (reference sequence). Trimming shortened V by 1 base and J by 2 bases, and 10 bases separated the two germline ends. The CDR3 region is CSARGKGPTDTQYF. The CDR3 DNA sequence: TGCAGTGCTAGAGGCAAGGGGCCCACAGATACGCAGTATTTT.

In its sample, this clonotype was seen many times. V gene TRBV6-2 or TRBV6-3 combines with J gene TRBJ2-1, with D perhaps TRBD1 or TRBD2 (5 bases each). The germline CDR1 and CDR2 sequences are MNHEY and SVGEGT. The CDR3 has 14 residues. Between the trimmed V and J ends, which lost 6 bases and 6 bases, there was a span of 15 bases. The CDR3 here is CASSVTGTPNEQFF. CDR3 bases: TGTGCCAGCAGCGTGACTGGGACCCCCAATGAGCAGTTCTTC.

Of note for this clonotype: This sequence may be a read error, since a much larger clone differs from it by one base. J is TRBJ1-2 and V is TRBV5-6; D may be TRBD1 (5 bases). CDR3 length: 15 residues. Germline loops: CDR1 SGHDT, CDR2 YYEEEE. Deletions cut 6 bases from V and 6 bases from J, with 21 bases between. CDR3 amino acids: CASNLRTRATDGYTF. CDR3 nucleotide sequence: TGTGCCAGCAACCTGCGGACCAGGGCCACTGATGGCTACACCTTC. The full variable domain, its missing parts supplied by reference TRBV5-6 and TRBJ1-2, is DAGVTQSPTHLIKTRGQQVTLRCSPKSGHDTVSWYQQALGQGPQFIFQYYEEEERQRGNFPDRFSGHQFPNYSSELNVNALLLGDSALYLCASNLRTRATDGYTFGSGTRLTVV.

This clonotype was seen ten or more times. The V call is TRBV7-2, the J call TRBJ2-1, with 8 bases fitting TRBD2. V shed 3 bases, J shed 7 bases, and the junction held 5 bases outside the gene matches. Germline V gene data show CDR1 as SGHTA and CDR2 as FQGNSA. This CDR3 comprises 14 residues. CDR3 protein: CASSFTSGTNEQFF. In nucleotides, the CDR3 is TGTGCCAGCAGCTTCACTAGCGGAACTAATGAGCAGTTCTTC. Supplemented by reference TRBV7-2 and TRBJ2-1, the full variable domain reads GAGVSQSPSNKVTEKGKDVELRCDPISGHTALYWYRQSLGQGLEFLIYFQGNSAPDKSGLPSDRFSAERTGGSVSTLTIQRTQQEDSAVYLCASSFTSGTNEQFFGPGTRLTVL.

This clonotype came up many times. The CDR3 reads CSVEGSSYNEQFF. Here the CDR3 DNA reads TGCAGCGTTGAGGGGAGCTCCTACAATGAGCAGTTCTTC. The chain links TRBV29-1 to TRBJ2-1; D possibly corresponds to TRBD2 (5 bases). The CDR3 is 13 residues long. Germline loops: CDR1 SQVTM, CDR2 ANQGSEA. Trimming took off 3 bases at V and 0 bases at J, with 6 bases between the two ends.

This clonotype was detected only a few times. The CDR3 region is CASSTLGQSGTQYF. The CDR3 DNA reads as TGTGCCAGCAGCACCTTGGGACAATCCGGGACCCAGTACTTC. V usage is TRBV7-2 and J usage is TRBJ2-5, with a weak D call TRBD1 (6 bases). The CDR3 covers 14 residues. Germline V gives CDR1 SGHTA, CDR2 FQGNSA. Trimming took off 5 bases at V and 7 bases at J, with 17 bases between the two ends.

V is TRBV18 and J is TRBJ1-1, with a possible D match to TRBD1 (6 bases). Trimming pared 0 bases from V and 4 bases from J, leaving 12 bases between. The CDR3 sequence is 15 residues long. CDR1 and CDR2 (germline): KGHSH, LQKENI. The CDR3 spells CASSPPQGRVTEAFF. Written as DNA, the CDR3 is TGTGCCAGCTCACCACCTCAGGGGAGGGTCACTGAAGCTTTCTTT. Filled out from reference TRBV18 and TRBJ1-1, the complete variable domain reads NAGVMQNPRHLVRRRGQEARLRCSPMKGHSHVYWYRQLPEEGLKFMVYLQKENIIDESGMPKERFSAEFPKEGPSILRIQQVVRGDSAAYFCASSPPQGRVTEAFFGQGTRLTVV.

This clonotype was seen many times. This chain links TRBV12-3 or TRBV12-4 with TRBJ2-7, with 7 bases lining up with TRBD1. The CDR3 contains 15 residues. The ends lost 5 bases at V and 4 bases at J; junction bases unmatched: 11. The CDR3 DNA reads as TGTGCCAGCAGTCGCCACCGGACAGGCGCTTACGAGCAGTACTTC. It is translated as CASSRHRTGAYEQYF.

This clonotype was seen more than once but under ten times. V is TRBV2 and J is TRBJ1-6; D is possibly TRBD1 (6 bases). The germline gives CDR1 SNHLY, CDR2 FYNNEI. The CDR3 runs 16 residues. With 7 bases removed from V and 13 bases from J, the gap between germline ends came to 26 bases. The CDR3 coding sequence is TGTGCCAGCAACCCTCTCAGACAGGACCGAAAGTCGCCCCTCCACTTT. This codes for CASNPLRQDRKSPLHF.

The chain recombines TRBV20-1 with TRBJ1-1, with a weak D call TRBD1 (6 bases). Germline V lookup: CDR1 DFQATT, CDR2 SNEGSKA (reference sequence). Trimming cost V 8 bases and J 3 bases, with 16 bases left between them. This CDR3 has 13 residues. CDR3 amino acids: CSTKGGADTEAFF. CDR3 coding DNA: TGCAGTACAAAGGGGGGCGCGGACACTGAAGCTTTCTTT.